The clone carrying this TCR beta chain was seen at least ten times. Its antigen remains unknown. One end of the junction varies from germline; a read error may be responsible. Unique molecular identifiers were incorporated during preparation of the TCRbeta library. Using its own MiXCR run on the PCR reads, TCRdb lists one record per CDR3 protein. The table has 700,000 to 850,000 distinct CDR3 sequences, under 20% seen once. The record originates from a study of T-cell reconstitution after alpha-beta-depleted transplantation in children. Whole-study findings and limits: By one year post-transplant, T-cell counts and diversity largely arose from T cells that were newly produced.

The CDR3 loop spans 15 amino acids. Per germline, CDR1 SGHRS and CDR2 YFSETQ. The receptor comes from a male patient younger than 18 who had a stem cell transplant for acute lymphoblastic leukemia, so the T cells may come from the graft donor. The chain recombines TRBV5-1 with TRBJ2-3, with D perhaps TRBD1 (5 bases). The sequenced sample was PBMCs, mostly from graft donor cells, obtained 360 days after TCRalphabeta/CD19-depleted stem cell transplant. The CDR3 DNA reads TGTGCCAGCAGCTTAGTGTCAGGGCGCACAGATACGCAGTATTTT. Translating it yields CASSLVSGRTDTQYF. Together with reference TRBV5-1 and TRBJ2-3, the CDR3 gives the full variable domain: KAGVTQTPRYLIKTRGQQVTLSCSPISGHRSVSWYQQTPGQGLQFLFEYFSETQRNKGNFPGRFSGRQFSNSRSEMNVSTLELGDSALYLCASSLVSGRTDTQYFGPGTRLTVL.